Listed here is a single T cell receptor beta chain. This clonotype was recorded a few times. Its target antigen remains unknown. Base qualities were left out, and no much larger clone turns up one base away. The CDR3 numbers 15 residues from cysteine through phenylalanine. The kept DNA is CDR3 alone, 45 bases in frame from the first base. Cut back by 6 bases and 3 bases, the V and J ends lie 18 bases apart. The hyperthyroidism patients were 18 to 65 years old and newly diagnosed, with a disease duration of less than 2 months. Patients with other autoimmune diseases, uncontrolled infections, pregnancy or lactation were excluded from the study. Clinical symptoms, serum thyroxine, TRAb, thyroid ultrasound and orbital computed tomography formed the basis of the diagnosis. Total RNA was extracted using Trizol reagent, and RNA quality was checked on an Agilent 2100 Bioanalyzer. The data stem from a study of Graves' ophthalmopathy and Graves' hyperthyroidism (dated by TCRdb to about 2018). Turning to the overall study: A patient counted as having stable hyperthyroidism if there was no progression to ophthalmopathy within 18 months of follow-up. To tell Graves' ophthalmopathy apart from Graves' hyperthyroidism, and to predict which patients would progress to ophthalmopathy, the study relied on TCR beta repertoire signatures. In total, 135 blood samples were TCR-sequenced: 40 to 45 ophthalmopathy, some 80 hyperthyroidism and 17 hyperthyroidism-to-ophthalmopathy patients. To explore V-J signatures that distinguish ophthalmopathy from hyperthyroidism, a discovery set of around 100 patients was enrolled, made up of more than 40 with ophthalmopathy and some 58 with stable hyperthyroidism. The independent validation cohort included some 19 hyperthyroidism patients plus 17 patients who later progressed from hyperthyroidism to ophthalmopathy. In roughly six hyperthyroidism patients, the T-cell repertoires found in thyroid tissue were compared with those found in blood. After sampling, hyperthyroidism patients received methimazole starting at 30 mg daily, and ophthalmopathy patients received high-dose intravenous methylprednisolone. Paper-wide results and their limitations: Sample size was not statistically predetermined, and group allocation was not concealed from the investigators. Ophthalmopathy was separated from stable hyperthyroidism by the 13-signature model with roughly 88% sensitivity and around 81% specificity in cross-validation and with 80%/75% in the test set. Most of the expanded thyroid clonotypes with a frequency above 0.001 were also detected in blood, and it was suggested that the thyroid immune response may be reflected by blood repertoires. In validation, the model predicted ophthalmopathy progression with 70.59% sensitivity and roughly 72% specificity; some twelve predicted patients were CT-confirmed with GO in a median of approximately six months.

TCR beta CDR3 regions were amplified from RNA transcripts for repertoire sequencing. The first round of RT-PCR was done with HTBI primers and the Qiagen OneStep RT-PCR kit, and was followed by a second round of multiplex PCR, then size selection and purification. The libraries underwent paired-end sequencing with 100 bp reads on an Illumina HiSeq2000. The study's processing was this. SOAPnuke was used to process the reads, throwing out any read that had adapters, had uncalled bases, had a mean Phred below 15, or lacked an exact constant-primer or identifier match. COPE v1.2.5 was used to merge high-quality paired reads. Each unique nucleotide sequence was defined as a clonotype, and clonotypes were aligned to IMGT TRB V, D and J references with MiTCR v1.1. Only V-J combinations with frequency above 0.0001 were analysed, covering around 99% of repertoires. A TCR clonal expansion and chaos score per V-J combination was defined as the ratio of F50 clonal expansion to chaos observed in the TCRdist matrix. Welch's t-statistics and random forest were used to narrow the features down to 13 V-J combinations, which were then fed into a naive Bayes classifier. The similarity between thyroid and blood repertoires was quantified using the Morisita-Horn index. TCRdb's own reprocessing of the public reads used fastp at Q25 and MiXCR and kept productive beta chains. Entries are consolidated by CDR3 protein sequence, retaining the most common genes and DNA. The V and J calls and clone size are TCRdb's, not the authors'. The sample table records about 500,000 distinct CDR3 sequences; roughly 40% of these occur just once. The ten largest account for around 4% of the sample.

The sample taken for sequencing was peripheral blood or thyroid tissue (not recorded which). This clonotype originated in an adult man with Graves' hyperthyroidism. The chain was built from TRBV12-3 or TRBV12-4 and TRBJ2-7, with the D gene uncertain. The nucleotides are TGTGCCAGCAGACAATCGGGTCCCACCTTCTACGAGCAGTACTTC. This encodes CASRQSGPTFYEQYF.